This T cell receptor beta chain was documented in a study of cytomegalovirus exposure and HLA in healthy donors. The PCR made use of 60 Vbeta and 13 Jbeta primers. Sequencing was performed with immunoSEQ multiplex PCR; in TCRdb, only in-frame clones are kept and a portion is missing. The table shows roughly 180,000 clones, with more than 75% occurring only once. The V and J ends lost 0 bases and 0 bases respectively, with 9 bases between them. Germline CDR1 reads LGHNA; CDR2 reads YSLEER. The CDR3 consists of 15 residues. This clonotype originated in a woman in her thirties in good health and CMV-seropositive. The V and J genes are TRBV4-3 and TRBJ2-7; D not resolved. Source material: PBMCs. In nucleotides, the CDR3 is TGCGCCAGCAGCCAAGAACCCTCGAGCTCCTACGAGCAGTACTTC. Translating it yields CASSQEPSSSYEQYF.